The table lists the clone carrying this TCR beta chain with a few counts. The data belong to a study of blood T cell repertoires in COVID-19. Produced via immunoSEQ multiplex PCR; TCRdb's table is partial and in-frame only. The repertoire holds fewer than 45,000 clones, with more than 65% as singletons. The V segment lost 5 bases and the J segment 4 bases; nucleotides outside the gene matches: 4. The CDR3 consists of 14 residues. CDR1 MNHEY and CDR2 SMNVEV come from the germline V gene (reference sequence). The TCR was taken from a human donor in a cohort sampled during active COVID-19. Sequencing was performed on peripheral blood. The gene calls are TRBV27 and TRBJ1-2, with 10 nucleotides matching TRBD1. This chain's CDR3 is CASSPRTGGYGYTF. CDR3 coding DNA: TGTGCCAGCAGTCCCCGGACAGGGGGCTATGGCTACACCTTC.